A selection of T cell receptor beta chains follows, all from one sample in a study of T cells in Graves' hyperthyroidism and ophthalmopathy. One entry per CDR3 protein results from TCRdb running MiXCR on the multiplex PCR reads. This table holds under 650,000 distinct CDR3 sequences, 15% to 20% found once. Material: blood. All receptors derive from a woman aged 30 to 39 with Graves' hyperthyroidism. The conserved cysteine and the conserved F or W are not part of the CDR3 here.

J gene | V gene | CDR3 protein
TRBJ2-7 | TRBV20-1 | SARGLERGLVAGGYEQY
TRBJ1-2 | TRBV18 | ASSPTEFDGYT
TRBJ2-3 | TRBV2 | ASSNPGLTGGVDAQY
TRBJ1-1 | TRBV12-3/TRBV12-4 | ASSLGQLDTEAF
TRBJ2-1 | TRBV29-1 | SVLQVSSYNEQF
TRBJ1-1 | TRBV7-8 | ASSVLTGNTEAF
TRBJ1-1 | TRBV20-1 | SATTYSTGIGRNTEAF
TRBJ2-7 | TRBV27 | ASSLWGREGSYEQY
TRBJ2-1 | TRBV20-1 | SARDVRHYNEQF
TRBJ2-4 | TRBV30 | AWSESSAKNIQY
TRBJ2-6 | TRBV30 | AWSKGGAGANVLT
TRBJ1-2 | TRBV19 | ASKGPGPNYGYT
TRBJ1-2 | TRBV9 | ASSVETGDLYGYT
TRBJ2-3 | TRBV2 | ASTTMGRTSGSTDTQY
TRBJ2-1 | TRBV5-1 | ASSLQGDPYNEQF
TRBJ2-4 | TRBV13 | ASRPDNRGIQY
TRBJ2-1 | TRBV5-1 | ASSPGLVSYNEQF
TRBJ1-1 | TRBV18 | ASSPRVHAGLTEAF
TRBJ2-3 | TRBV6-1 | ATGLVFSDTQY